These 17 T cell receptor beta chains were sequenced from one sample in a study of shared clonotypes between healthy human individuals. TCRdb keeps only in-frame clones here, not all; method: immunoSEQ multiplex PCR. The sample carries about 1.5 million clones, roughly 96% recorded once. Sequenced material: naive CD4+ T cells sorted from blood. Subset in this sample: CD45RA+ positively selected. Every receptor here comes from a man aged 25-45 years in good health.

V is TRBV25-1 and J is TRBJ2-7, with 7 nucleotides matching TRBD2. The CDR3 is 14 amino acids. V was pared by 5 bases and J by 2 bases, with 6 bases of the junction left unmatched. CDR1 is MGHDK and CDR2 is SYGVNS in the germline V gene. The chain's CDR3 is CASSRLAATYEQYF. The CDR3 DNA follows: TGTGCCAGCAGTAGGCTAGCGGCGACCTACGAGCAGTACTTC.

Only one count was recorded for this clone. The chain is built from TRBV5-6 and TRBJ2-1, with 7 nucleotides matching TRBD2. V lost 1 base, J lost 2 bases, and 12 bases stayed unmatched. This CDR3 has 18 amino acids. In germline, CDR1 is SGHDT, CDR2 YYEEEE. CDR3: CASSLPVFRGGPYNEQFF. Written as DNA, the CDR3 is TGTGCCAGCAGCTTGCCCGTTTTCCGCGGGGGACCCTACAATGAGCAGTTCTTC.

The V call is TRBV5-1, the J call TRBJ1-2; possibly TRBD1 for D (5 bases). The CDR3 is 13 amino acids. The germline CDR1 and CDR2 sequences are SGHRS and YFSETQ. The V end lost 0 bases, the J end lost 3 bases, and 6 bases lay between the germline ends. Written as DNA, the CDR3 is TGCGCCAGCAGCTTGGAGGGGTACTATGGCTACACCTTC. This sequence encodes CASSLEGYYGYTF.

This chain uses TRBV5-1 with TRBJ2-7, with a possible D match to TRBD2 (5 bases). V was pared by 4 bases and J by 4 bases, with 12 bases between. Germline V CDR1 and CDR2: SGHRS, YFSETQ. The CDR3 totals 13 residues. Here the CDR3 DNA reads TGCGCCAGCAGCGGCGGGCTGATGTACGAGCAGTACTTC. Protein product: CASSGGLMYEQYF.

The chain links TRBV23-1 to TRBJ1-2; tentative D call: TRBD1 (6 bases). TRBV23-1 is an open reading frame, and its role is uncertain. V gave up 7 bases and J gave up 9 bases, with 15 bases separating them. The CDR3 runs 12 residues. CDR3 sequence: CASNLDSMSYTF. Written as DNA, the CDR3 is TGCGCCAGCAATCTGGACAGCATGAGCTACACCTTC.

The chain has TRBV4-2 and TRBJ1-1; D is ambiguous. Germline V gives CDR1 LGHNA, CDR2 YNFKEQ. V gave up 0 bases and J gave up 2 bases, with 7 bases separating them. The CDR3 has 14 amino acids. This chain's CDR3 is CASSQETSNTEAFF. CDR3 sequence (DNA): TGTGCCAGCAGCCAAGAAACCAGTAACACTGAAGCTTTCTTT.

The V and J genes are TRBV5-5 and TRBJ2-1; 8 nucleotides match TRBD1. This CDR3 spans 14 amino acids. The germline gives CDR1 SGHKS, CDR2 YYEKEE (reference sequence). J gave up 5 bases and V 1 base, and 2 bases lay outside the gene matches. The CDR3 sequence: CASSLQGANNEQFF. CDR3 sequence (DNA): TGTGCCAGCAGCTTGCAGGGGGCTAACAATGAGCAGTTCTTC.

The rearrangement joins TRBV7-2 to TRBJ1-2; 7 bases are shared with TRBD1. The V and J ends lost 1 base and 2 bases, in that order; junction bases with no gene match: 7. Germline V lookup: CDR1 SGHTA, CDR2 FQGNSA. The CDR3 covers 16 residues. The CDR3 region has the DNA TGTGCCAGCAGCTTAGATCCAGGGGGTTACAACTATGGCTACACCTTC. It is translated as CASSLDPGGYNYGYTF.

The chain combines TRBV6-5 with TRBJ2-3; D is undetermined. The length of the CDR3 is 15 residues. Germline CDR1 MNHEY, CDR2 SVGAGI. Trimming cost V 3 bases and J 3 bases, with 13 bases left between them. The CDR3 DNA reads as TGTGCCAGCAGTTATGCCTGGGCTAGGACAGATACGCAGTATTTT. Protein product: CASSYAWARTDTQYF.

This chain links TRBV5-4 with TRBJ2-1; 9 bases line up with TRBD2. This CDR3 region has 13 residues. The J segment lost 14 bases and the V segment lost 5 bases, leaving 11 bases of the junction unmatched. Germline CDR1 SGHNT, CDR2 YYREEE (reference sequence). This chain's CDR3 is CASSHPMREGKFF. CDR3 sequence (DNA): TGTGCCAGCAGTCACCCGATGCGGGAGGGAAAGTTCTTC.

The V call is TRBV5-1, the J call TRBJ2-3; D gene uncertain. CDR3 length equals 14 residues. The V end lost 2 bases, the J end lost 0 bases, and 7 bases lay between the germline ends. Germline CDR1 SGHRS, CDR2 YFSETQ. The CDR3 protein is CASSFDLSTDTQYF. Written as DNA, the CDR3 is TGCGCCAGCAGCTTCGACCTAAGCACAGATACGCAGTATTTT.

The rearrangement joins TRBV27 to TRBJ2-1, with 9 bases fitting TRBD2. CDR1 and CDR2 from the germline V gene are MNHEY and SMNVEV (reference sequence). V lost 7 bases and J lost 8; bases outside the gene matches: 12. The CDR3 has 15 residues. The CDR3 DNA sequence: TGTGCCAGCACATTAGCGGGAGCGCCCTGGTATGAGCAGTTCTTC. Amino acids: CASTLAGAPWYEQFF.

The CDR3, as DNA: TGTGCCAGCTCCCAGAACCAGGGGGCGCTCGTAAATGGCTACACCTTC. Translation: CASSQNQGALVNGYTF. The V call is TRBV18, the J call TRBJ1-2; TRBD1 matches at 8 bases. Germline V gives CDR1 KGHSH, CDR2 LQKENI. V shed 6 bases and J 6 bases; nucleotides not matched to a gene: 15. The CDR3 runs to 16 residues.

The chain couples TRBV21-1 to TRBJ1-2. TRBV21-1 is annotated as a pseudogene. The length of the CDR3 is 15 residues. The CDR3 here is CASSSGDFRPYGYTF. The CDR3, as DNA: TGTGCCAGCAGTAGTGGGGATTTCAGGCCCTATGGCTACACCTTC.

The genes are TRBV6-5 and TRBJ2-7, with 9 bases aligning to TRBD1. V trimming: 2 bases; J trimming: 5 bases; junction bases outside the gene matches: 4. The germline gives CDR1 MNHEY, CDR2 SVGAGI. This CDR3 has 14 residues. The CDR3 is CASSYTGQGHEQYF. CDR3 nucleotides: TGTGCCAGCAGTTACACGGGACAGGGCCACGAGCAGTACTTC.

The chain combines TRBV19 with TRBJ2-5, with TRBD2 matching 7 bases. The CDR3 consists of 16 residues. CDR1 and CDR2 from the germline V gene are LNHDA and SQIVND (reference sequence). Trimming cost V 2 bases and J 5 bases; bases outside gene matches: 11. The DNA of the CDR3 is TGTGCCAGTAGTATATCCGGGGCTAGCGGCTTGGAGACCCAGTACTTC. This sequence encodes CASSISGASGLETQYF.

The rearrangement joins TRBV7-8 to TRBJ1-3; no definite D call. Germline loops: CDR1 SGHVS, CDR2 FQNEAQ. The V end lost 4 bases, the J end lost 0 bases, and 16 bases lay between the germline ends. This CDR3 spans 17 amino acids. The chain's CDR3 is CASSSIVVGPSGNTIYF. In nucleotides, the CDR3 is TGTGCCAGCAGCTCGATTGTAGTAGGGCCCTCTGGAAACACCATATATTTT.